The rows below give T cell receptor beta chains drawn from one sample of a study of T cell responses to AZD1222 COVID-19 vaccine. The protocol was immunoSEQ multiplex PCR, while the TCRdb copy is restricted to in-frame clones and leaves out a portion. This sample yields 160,000 or so clones, of which about nine tenths are seen a single time; 1.5% to 2% belongs to the top ten. Source: peripheral blood, taken on day 0 of AZD1222 vaccination. The receptors come from an adult in good health. CDR3s include the opening cysteine and the closing phenylalanine or tryptophan. Fields, in order: V gene, CDR3 protein.

V: TRBV2
CDR3: CASSFSGTTGELFF

V: TRBV15
CDR3: CATSNQQGRNQPQHF

V: TRBV19
CDR3: CASSIAPPPTNTEAFF

V: TRBV28
CDR3: CASSPYGTVNTEAFF

V: TRBV6-2/TRBV6-3
CDR3: CASSPLPGQPNEKLFF

V: TRBV25-1
CDR3: CASSERAGETKDTQYF

V: TRBV4-3
CDR3: CASSQDRQGGTQYF

V: TRBV28
CDR3: CASSLLRGGYTF

V: TRBV7-9
CDR3: CASSREQGQETQYF

V: TRBV18
CDR3: CASSPQSSYNSPLHF

V: TRBV6-4
CDR3: CASSDEREASNEQFF

V: TRBV11-1
CDR3: CASSQGLLSGANVLTF

V: TRBV4-3
CDR3: CASSQERSFNSPLHF

V: TRBV27
CDR3: CASSAQLAGVDTREQYF

V: TRBV4-3
CDR3: CASSQVLAGANEQFF

V: TRBV7-9
CDR3: CASSLAYGSHEKLFF

V: TRBV25-1
CDR3: CATGQGSSEAFF

V: TRBV5-6
CDR3: CASSFPGAGGLTGANVLTF

V: TRBV18
CDR3: CASSPTMASYEQYF

V: TRBV27
CDR3: CASSTTGSYEQYF

V: TRBV20-1
CDR3: CSAVGITEAFF

V: TRBV4-3
CDR3: CASSQAHRDRERPFF

V: TRBV6-5
CDR3: CASRQGNTEAFF

V: TRBV6-4
CDR3: CASRAGTTYGGYTF

V: TRBV27
CDR3: CASSPTFRSLYGYTF